This entry lists 19 T cell receptor beta chains sequenced from one sample in a study of cytomegalovirus exposure and HLA in healthy donors. Both 60 Vbeta primers and 13 Jbeta primers went into the PCR. The repertoire was sequenced with immunoSEQ multiplex PCR; TCRdb's copy has only in-frame clones and lacks some. The profile covers approximately 200,000 clones, with roughly four fifths appearing a single time and approximately 3% taken by the ten largest. The sequenced material came from PBMCs. The receptors stem from a woman aged 25 to 39 in good health and CMV-seropositive.

The V and J genes are TRBV5-1 and TRBJ2-5; D is ambiguous. The CDR3 is 15 residues long. V lost 0 bases and J 2 bases, leaving 11 bases between the germline ends. Germline CDR1 reads SGHRS; CDR2 reads YFSETQ. The CDR3 loop reads CASSLALVLQETQYF. The CDR3 bases are TGCGCCAGCAGCTTGGCCTTGGTACTGCAAGAGACCCAGTACTTC.

This rearrangement joins TRBV11-2 to TRBJ2-1, with 9 bases identical to TRBD2. Germline trimming cut 6 bases from V and 9 bases from J; bases unmatched to any gene: 3. The germline V gene encodes CDR1 SGHAT and CDR2 FQNNGV. The CDR3 consists of 12 residues. Here the CDR3 reads CASRPTSGEQFF. The CDR3 DNA is TGTGCCAGCAGACCGACTAGCGGTGAGCAGTTCTTC.

V and J are TRBV6-1 and TRBJ2-7; 8 bases align to TRBD1. The CDR3 extends over 15 amino acids. Trimming at V came to 3 bases and at J to 5 bases, leaving 9 bases not matched to a gene. Germline V gene data show CDR1 as MNHNS and CDR2 as SASEGT. CDR3 loop: CASSEEEAGGNEQYF. CDR3 DNA sequence: TGTGCCAGCAGTGAGGAGGAGGCAGGGGGCAACGAGCAGTACTTC.

DNA for the CDR3: TGCGCCAGCAGCGTCCCAGGGGGCTACGAGCAGTACTTC. Its translation is CASSVPGGYEQYF. The chain has TRBV4-1 and TRBJ2-7; 7 bases match TRBD1. There are 13 residues in the CDR3. Germline CDR1 is MGHRA and CDR2 is YSYEKL. Germline trimming cut 5 bases from V and 3 bases from J; bases unmatched to any gene: 4.

The J gene is TRBJ2-1, the V gene TRBV19; 10 positions match TRBD2. The length of the CDR3 is 15 residues. V shed 2 bases, J shed 6 bases, and the junction held 4 bases outside the gene matches. Looked up from germline, CDR1 is LNHDA and CDR2 is SQIVND (reference sequence). The CDR3 loop is CASSILSGRSNEQFF. The CDR3 coding sequence is TGTGCCAGTAGTATACTTAGCGGGAGGTCCAATGAGCAGTTCTTC.

The chain employs TRBV28 and TRBJ1-1; TRBD1 is a possible D gene (5 bases). Germline CDR1 is MDHEN and CDR2 is SYDVKM. V was trimmed by 5 bases and J by 4 bases, leaving 17 bases between them. CDR3 length: 15 amino acids. CDR3 bases: TGTGCCAGCAGTGTGGACACCCGATCCGCCACTGAAGCTTTCTTT. It specifies CASSVDTRSATEAFF.

The rearrangement uses TRBV7-2 and TRBJ2-5, with D perhaps matching TRBD2 (5 bases). V dropped 2 bases and J dropped 5 bases, with 18 bases sitting between them. This CDR3 spans 16 amino acids. Germline CDR1 and CDR2: SGHTA and FQGNSA. This chain's CDR3 is CASSLWRLEAGETQYF. The CDR3 nucleotides read TGTGCCAGCAGCTTATGGCGCCTGGAGGCCGGGGAGACCCAGTACTTC.

The chain employs TRBV6-5 and TRBJ1-2; TRBD1 might be the D (6 bases). Germline V gene data show CDR1 as MNHEY and CDR2 as SVGAGI. The CDR3 totals 13 residues. The germline V and J ends were trimmed by 6 bases and 7 bases, with 15 bases remaining between them. Here the CDR3 DNA reads TGTGCCAGCAGCCCTCAACAGGGTTTTGGCTACACCTTC. It encodes CASSPQQGFGYTF.

This chain uses TRBV6-5 with TRBJ1-4; maybe TRBD1 (5 bases). Looked up from germline, CDR1 is MNHEY and CDR2 is SVGAGI. The V and J ends lost 0 bases and 8 bases respectively, with 13 bases between them. The CDR3 consists of 15 residues. CDR3: CASSYSGGIGEKLFF. Written as DNA, the CDR3 is TGTGCCAGCAGTTACTCTGGGGGGATTGGAGAAAAACTGTTTTTT.

This clone was observed a handful of times. The V call is TRBV11-2, the J call TRBJ2-3; D ambiguous. V lost 3 bases and J lost 9, with 4 bases in between. Germline-derived CDR1 and CDR2 are SGHAT and FQNNGV. The length of the CDR3 is 10 residues. CDR3 nucleotide sequence: TGTGCCAGCAGCTTTGGCACGCAGTATTTT. It specifies CASSFGTQYF.

The chain couples TRBV5-1 to TRBJ2-5; 10 positions match TRBD1. Germline loops: CDR1 SGHRS, CDR2 YFSETQ. V shed 4 bases and J 5 bases; nucleotides not matched to a gene: 11. CDR3 length equals 16 residues. CDR3 nucleotide sequence: TGCGCCAGCAGCCACGGGACAGGGGTCTTCGGGGAGACCCAGTACTTC. It is translated as CASSHGTGVFGETQYF.

The chain combines TRBV6-1 with TRBJ2-3, with TRBD2 as a possible D gene (6 bases). There are 14 residues in the CDR3. V dropped 3 bases and J dropped 7 bases, with 14 bases sitting between them. The germline gives CDR1 MNHNS, CDR2 SASEGT. CDR3 sequence: CASSDQAGSYTQYF. Written as DNA, the CDR3 is TGTGCCAGCAGTGATCAAGCCGGGAGTTATACGCAGTATTTT.

The genes are TRBV7-8 and TRBJ2-6; 7 nucleotides align to TRBD2. Germline V gene sequence: CDR1 SGHVS, CDR2 FQNEAQ. The CDR3 has 18 residues. V lost 1 base to trimming and J lost 0 bases; unmatched junction nucleotides: 6. DNA of the CDR3: TGTGCCAGCAGCTTAGGGGGGGGACGCGGCTCTGGGGCCAACGTCCTGACTTTC. Translated, it gives CASSLGGGRGSGANVLTF.

The V call is TRBV28, the J call TRBJ2-7, with 9 positions matching TRBD1. Germline assignment: CDR1 MDHEN and CDR2 SYDVKM. Germline trimming cut 5 bases from V and 2 bases from J; bases unmatched to any gene: 4. The CDR3 is 14 residues long. Here the CDR3 reads CASSGTGSTYEQYF. CDR3 sequence (DNA): TGTGCCAGCAGTGGGACAGGGAGTACCTACGAGCAGTACTTC.

This clone was picked up a small number of times. V is TRBV27 and J is TRBJ2-1; 10 bases map to TRBD1. With V trimmed by 8 bases and J by 8 bases, 6 bases remained unmatched. CDR1 and CDR2 (germline): MNHEY, SMNVEV (reference sequence). This CDR3 is 13 amino acids long. The CDR3 here is CASGTGAGDEQFF. The DNA for the CDR3 is TGTGCCAGCGGGACAGGGGCGGGCGATGAGCAGTTCTTC.

V gene TRBV19 combines with J gene TRBJ1-4; 7 bases match TRBD1. Per germline, CDR1 LNHDA and CDR2 SQIVND (reference sequence). V shed 9 bases, J shed 5 bases, and the junction held 6 bases outside the gene matches. There are 13 residues in the CDR3. CDR3 region: CASRRDSNEKLFF. CDR3 DNA: TGTGCCAGCAGACGGGACAGCAATGAAAAACTGTTTTTT. Combining the CDR3 with reference TRBV19 and TRBJ1-4 gives the whole variable domain DGGITQSPKYLFRKEGQNVTLSCEQNLNHDAMYWYRQDPGQGLRLIYYSQIVNDFQKGDIAEGYSVSREKKESFPLTVTSAQKNPTAFYLCASRRDSNEKLFFGSGTQLSVL.

This clone was seen just once. The chain joins TRBV21-1 to TRBJ2-2; the table's D call TRBD2 went unverified against the DNA. TRBV21-1 is marked as a pseudogene. The CDR3 has 17 residues. CDR3 sequence (DNA): TGTGCCAGCAGCGAGGTCGGACTAGCGGGAAACACCGGGGAGCTGTTTTTT. Protein sequence: CASSEVGLAGNTGELFF.

The chain couples TRBV18 to TRBJ2-1, with 13 bases aligning to TRBD2. Trimming removed 3 bases from V and 8 bases from J; junction bases left unmatched: 10. CDR1 is KGHSH, CDR2 LQKENI, per germline. The CDR3 is 17 amino acids. The CDR3 loop reads CASSPGLAGPSVDEQFF. The CDR3 DNA sequence: TGTGCCAGCTCACCGGGACTAGCGGGACCGTCAGTTGATGAGCAGTTCTTC. Filled out from reference TRBV18 and TRBJ2-1, the complete variable domain reads NAGVMQNPRHLVRRRGQEARLRCSPMKGHSHVYWYRQLPEEGLKFMVYLQKENIIDESGMPKERFSAEFPKEGPSILRIQQVVRGDSAAYFCASSPGLAGPSVDEQFFGPGTRLTVL.

This chain links TRBV4-1 with TRBJ2-3; TRBD2 is a possible D gene (5 bases). There are 14 residues in the CDR3. Trimming cost V 4 bases and J 7 bases, with 15 bases left between them. CDR1 is MGHRA, CDR2 YSYEKL, per germline. Here the CDR3 reads CASSLISGANTQYF. As DNA, the CDR3 is TGCGCCAGCAGCCTTATAAGCGGAGCCAATACGCAGTATTTT.